This T cell receptor (beta chain) is from a study of early T cells in non-severe SARS-CoV-2 infection. TCRdb re-derived calls from the 5' RACE reads in MiXCR, one entry per CDR3 protein. Among 70,000 to 95,000 distinct CDR3 sequences, roughly a sixth were seen once, and the ten largest hold less than 3.5%. After removal of 3 bases from V and 1 base from J, the junction contained 7 bases not matched to a gene. The CDR3 contains 16 residues. The sample consisted of whole blood. The sequence came from an adult who was a healthcare worker with PCR-confirmed SARS-CoV-2 infection or an uninfected control (not recorded which). J is TRBJ2-3 and V is TRBV12-3 or TRBV12-4, with 7 positions matching TRBD2. This CDR3 reads CASSFPKLAGTDTQYF. The CDR3 coding sequence is TGTGCCAGCAGTTTCCCCAAGCTAGCGGGCACAGATACGCAGTATTTT.